The clone carrying this T cell receptor beta chain was observed a handful of times. The PCR used 60 Vbeta and 13 Jbeta primers. Libraries were prepared by immunoSEQ multiplex PCR; TCRdb keeps only in-frame clonotypes and omits some of them. This table has approximately 170,000 clones, around 76% appearing once. This entry comes from a study of cytomegalovirus exposure and HLA in healthy donors. The CDR3 is 12 amino acids. Germline V CDR1 and CDR2: SGHKS, YYEKEE (reference sequence). Trimming pared 4 bases from V and 7 bases from J, leaving 9 bases between. This sequence originates from a man between 35 and 55 years old in good health and CMV-seronegative. Input material: PBMCs. This chain uses TRBV5-5 with TRBJ2-1; D might be TRBD1 (6 bases). CDR3 amino acids: CASSLGQNEQFF. The CDR3 DNA reads as TGTGCCAGCAGCCTCGGACAGAATGAGCAGTTCTTC. The variable domain in full, with the rest retrieved from reference TRBV5-5 and TRBJ2-1, is DAGVTQSPTHLIKTRGQQVTLRCSPISGHKSVSWYQQVLGQGPQFIFQYYEKEERGRGNFPDRFSARQFPNYSSELNVNALLLGDSALYLCASSLGQNEQFFGPGTRLTVL.